Detailed here is one T cell receptor beta chain. In the authors' methods: Using reference gene primer amplification, nucleated cell counts were estimated. Measured with immunoSEQ multiplex PCR; TCRdb has only the in-frame clones, and not every one. D and trimming come from the DNA, and the V and J calls and clone size come from that table. The data contain fewer than 250,000 clones, roughly 84% of them seen just once; the ten biggest clones take up around 21%. The sample comes from a study of blood T cell repertoires in COVID-19. Study-wide background: Material from acute and convalescent COVID-19 was sourced from the United States, Italy and Spain. Sources were T cells, B-cell-depleted T cells, or PBMCs; the material itself was cDNA or gDNA.

Germline-derived CDR1 and CDR2 are SNHLY and FYNNEI. The CDR3 length is 12 residues. Trimming cost V 7 bases and J 4 bases, with 8 bases left between them. The rearrangement links TRBV2 to TRBJ2-1; unclear D gene. The sequenced sample was peripheral blood. This TCR was recovered from a human donor in a cohort sampled during active COVID-19. CDR3 residues: CASTPRYNEQFF. The CDR3 nucleotides are TGTGCCAGCACCCCCCGGTACAATGAGCAGTTCTTC.